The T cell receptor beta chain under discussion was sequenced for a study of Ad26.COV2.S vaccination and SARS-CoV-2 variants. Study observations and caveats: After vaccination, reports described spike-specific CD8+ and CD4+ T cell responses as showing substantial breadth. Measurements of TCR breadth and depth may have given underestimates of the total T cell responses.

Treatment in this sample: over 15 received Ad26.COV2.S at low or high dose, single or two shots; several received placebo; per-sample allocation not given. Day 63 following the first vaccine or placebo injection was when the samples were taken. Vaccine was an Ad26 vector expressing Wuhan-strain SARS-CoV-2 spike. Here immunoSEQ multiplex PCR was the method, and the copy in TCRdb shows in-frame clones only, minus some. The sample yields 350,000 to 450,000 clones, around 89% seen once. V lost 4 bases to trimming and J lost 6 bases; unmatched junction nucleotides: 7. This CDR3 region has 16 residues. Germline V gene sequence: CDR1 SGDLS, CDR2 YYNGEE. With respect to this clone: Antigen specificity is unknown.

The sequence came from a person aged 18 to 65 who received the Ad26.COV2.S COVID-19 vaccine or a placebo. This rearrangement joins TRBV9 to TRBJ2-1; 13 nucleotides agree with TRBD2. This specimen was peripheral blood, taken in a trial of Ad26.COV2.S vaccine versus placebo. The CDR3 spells CASSTGTSGIVNEQFF. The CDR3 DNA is TGTGCCAGCAGCACGGGGACTAGCGGGATAGTCAATGAGCAGTTCTTC.